These 26 T cell receptor beta chains were all obtained from the same sample, sequenced in a study of cytotoxic CD8 clonotypes in ibrutinib-treated CLL. Repertoires were generated with immunoSEQ multiplex PCR, while TCRdb's copy carries only in-frame clones and drops some. Found here are some 120,000 clones, under 90% of them singletons; the top ten hold 2.5% to 3.5%. The starting material was PBMCs, obtained after 24 months of ibrutinib treatment. These receptors were obtained from a human donor with chronic lymphocytic leukemia.

The J gene is TRBJ2-7, the V gene TRBV10-3; 9 positions match TRBD1. CDR3 length equals 16 residues. V trimming: 6 bases; J trimming: 3 bases; junction bases outside the gene matches: 12. Germline CDR1 reads ENHRY; CDR2 reads SYGVKD. CDR3 loop: CAIRVEAGQGIYEQYF. CDR3 nucleotide sequence: TGTGCCATCAGGGTCGAAGCCGGACAGGGGATCTACGAGCAGTACTTC.

This clone came up once. The CDR3: CAWSAHRGEGGQFF. In nucleotides, the CDR3 is TGTGCCTGGAGTGCCCACCGGGGGGAAGGTGGGCAGTTCTTC. The gene calls are TRBV30 and TRBJ2-1, with 7 bases that match TRBD2. The CDR3 length is 14 residues. In germline, CDR1 is GTSNPN, CDR2 SVGIG (reference sequence). V was clipped by 1 base and J by 12 bases; unmatched bases: 12.

This clone appeared once. This chain connects TRBV2 to TRBJ2-1, with TRBD2 identical over 10 bases. The germline gives CDR1 SNHLY, CDR2 FYNNEI. V shed 9 bases, J shed 5 bases, and the junction held 4 bases outside the gene matches. This CDR3 has 13 residues. Written as DNA, the CDR3 is TGTGCCAGTGGACTAGCGGCAAACAATGAGCAGTTCTTC. This translates into CASGLAANNEQFF.

J is TRBJ2-4 and V is TRBV28; no definite D call. The V and J ends lost 3 bases and 6 bases respectively, with 9 bases between them. The CDR3 spans 13 residues. Looked up from germline, CDR1 is MDHEN and CDR2 is SYDVKM. The CDR3 loop is CASSFDKLNIQYF. The CDR3 nucleotides read TGTGCCAGCAGTTTCGACAAATTAAACATTCAGTACTTC. Full variable domain (rest looked up from reference TRBV28 and TRBJ2-4): DVKVTQSSRYLVKRTGEKVFLECVQDMDHENMFWYRQDPGLGLRLIYFSYDVKMKEKGDIPEGYSVSREKKERFSLILESASTNQTSMYLCASSFDKLNIQYFGAGTRLSVL.

This clone was seen a few times. This chain uses TRBV11-2 with TRBJ1-6; tentative D call: TRBD1 (5 bases). The germline V gene encodes CDR1 SGHAT and CDR2 FQNNGV. Trimming removed 2 bases from V and 13 bases from J, with 9 bases in between. The CDR3 runs 12 residues. The CDR3 loop is CASSLRTGPLHF. The DNA for the CDR3 is TGTGCCAGCAGCTTACGCACAGGTCCCCTCCACTTT.

The chain uses TRBV9 and TRBJ2-3; 9 bases are shared with TRBD1. Per germline, CDR1 SGDLS and CDR2 YYNGEE. With V trimmed by 4 bases and J by 3 bases, 9 bases remained unmatched. The CDR3 runs to 16 residues. As DNA, the CDR3 is TGTGCCAGCAGCCCTAACCCCGGACAGGGGACAGATACGCAGTATTTT. Its translation: CASSPNPGQGTDTQYF.

The chain couples TRBV6-1 to TRBJ2-1, with 8 bases lining up with TRBD2. V was pared by 0 bases and J by 10 bases, with 11 bases of the junction left unmatched. Germline CDR1 and CDR2: MNHNS and SASEGT. There are 16 residues in the CDR3. For the CDR3, the DNA is TGTGCCAGCAGTGAAGCGCTTCGGGGGGGGCCCCAGGAGCAGTTCTTC. This codes for CASSEALRGGPQEQFF.

V gene TRBV30 combines with J gene TRBJ1-5; the D is unclear. The V and J ends lost 0 bases and 7 bases respectively, with 16 bases between them. The CDR3 runs 15 residues. Germline V gives CDR1 GTSNPN, CDR2 SVGIG (reference sequence). DNA for the CDR3: TGTGCCTGGAGTGTACGGCGGGGAGGTCAGCAGCCCCAGCATTTT. Its protein product is CAWSVRRGGQQPQHF. Full variable domain (missing parts from reference TRBV30 and TRBJ1-5): SQTIHQWPATLVQPVGSPLSLECTVEGTSNPNLYWYRQAAGRGLQLLFYSVGIGQISSEVPQNLSASRPQDRQFILSSKKLLLSDSGFYLCAWSVRRGGQQPQHFGDGTRLSIL.

This clone was found many times. The chain links TRBV7-2 to TRBJ1-1, with a weak D call TRBD1 (5 bases). This CDR3 region has 12 residues. The V end was cut by 5 bases, the J end by 3 bases, with 7 bases between. Per germline, CDR1 SGHTA and CDR2 FQGNSA. The CDR3 DNA follows: TGTGCCAGCAGCGTGGGGGACACTGAAGCTTTCTTT. Protein product: CASSVGDTEAFF.

The chain uses TRBV2 and TRBJ1-4, with D tentatively TRBD1 (5 bases). CDR1 and CDR2 (germline): SNHLY, FYNNEI. V was clipped by 6 bases and J by 0 bases, with 5 bases between them. There are 13 residues in the CDR3. The CDR3 is CASRTATNEKLFF. The CDR3 DNA is TGTGCCAGCAGGACAGCAACTAATGAAAAACTGTTTTTT. Supplemented by reference TRBV2 and TRBJ1-4, the full variable domain reads EPEVTQTPSHQVTQMGQEVILRCVPISNHLYFYWYRQILGQKVEFLVSFYNNEISEKSEIFDDQFSVERPDGSNFTLKIRSTKLEDSAMYFCASRTATNEKLFFGSGTQLSVL.

This clone was counted between two and nine times. CDR3 sequence (DNA): TGTGCCAGTAAGGGGGCTGCCAAACCGAACACTGAAGCTTTCTTT. Its translation is CASKGAAKPNTEAFF. The chain employs TRBV12-5 and TRBJ1-1, with 7 bases identical to TRBD1. CDR3 size: 15 residues. Germline V gene data show CDR1 as LGHNT and CDR2 as FRNRAP.

This rearrangement joins TRBV30 to TRBJ1-4; D gene uncertain. CDR3 length: 13 residues. Germline CDR1 reads GTSNPN; CDR2 reads SVGIG (reference sequence). The V and J ends lost 4 bases and 4 bases respectively, with 10 bases between them. The CDR3, as DNA: TGTGCCTGGACCTCCGAAAGTAATGAAAAACTGTTTTTT. Its translation is CAWTSESNEKLFF.

This clone was seen only once. The rearrangement joins TRBV6-1 to TRBJ2-2; the D is unclear. The CDR3 loop spans 13 amino acids. The germline V gene encodes CDR1 MNHNS and CDR2 SASEGT. Trimming shortened V by 2 bases and J by 6 bases, and 7 bases separated the two germline ends. The CDR3 DNA follows: TGTGCCAGCAGTGAAACCTTTGCCGGGGAGCTGTTTTTT. Protein product: CASSETFAGELFF.

The chain has TRBV7-9 and TRBJ2-1; 10 positions agree with TRBD1. The CDR3 has 15 amino acids. J was trimmed by 4 bases and V by 3 bases; bases with no gene match: 3. Germline loops: CDR1 SEHNR, CDR2 FQNEAQ (reference sequence). CDR3 nucleotides: TGTGCCAGCAGCTTGGGACAGGGGAGATACAATGAGCAGTTCTTC. It is translated as CASSLGQGRYNEQFF.

The CDR3 loop is CASSQDHRAQANYGYTF. The CDR3 DNA is TGCGCCAGCAGCCAAGACCACAGGGCCCAAGCTAACTATGGCTACACCTTC. This chain connects TRBV4-3 to TRBJ1-2; D possibly corresponds to TRBD1 (6 bases). Germline CDR1 is LGHNA and CDR2 is YSLEER. The V gene lost 0 bases and the J gene lost 0 bases, with 14 bases spanning the gap. The CDR3 is 17 amino acids.

This chain joins TRBV28 and TRBJ1-1; D uncertain. Per germline, CDR1 MDHEN and CDR2 SYDVKM. This CDR3 is 13 amino acids long. Trimming cost V 3 bases and J 2 bases, with 7 bases left between them. CDR3 in DNA: TGTGCCAGCAGTTTGATAGCTAACACTGAAGCTTTCTTT. Its protein is CASSLIANTEAFF.

This sequence joins TRBV18 and TRBJ1-5; unclear D gene. V lost 3 bases and J lost 5, with 8 bases in between. The CDR3 is made up of 13 amino acids. Germline lookup yields CDR1 KGHSH and CDR2 LQKENI. Here the CDR3 DNA reads TGTGCCAGCTCACCCAGCCTATATCAGCCCCAGCATTTT. Protein product: CASSPSLYQPQHF.

This sequence joins TRBV6-1 and TRBJ1-1, with D perhaps matching TRBD1 (6 bases). This CDR3 has 15 residues. V lost 6 bases, J lost 1 base, and 15 bases lay in between. The germline gives CDR1 MNHNS, CDR2 SASEGT. The DNA for the CDR3 is TGTGCCAGCAGGGAACCCTTGGACAGGAACACTGAAGCTTTCTTT. Amino acids: CASREPLDRNTEAFF.

The V and J genes are TRBV9 and TRBJ2-5; a weak D match, TRBD1 (5 bases). CDR3 length: 12 residues. Trimming removed 5 bases from V and 8 bases from J, with 13 bases in between. CDR1 and CDR2 (germline): SGDLS, YYNGEE. Written as DNA, the CDR3 is TGTGCCAGCAGTGAGACAGAGGTAACCCAGTACTTC. Translated, it gives CASSETEVTQYF.

The rearrangement links TRBV11-2 to TRBJ2-3; weak D call: TRBD2 (5 bases). CDR1 is SGHAT, CDR2 FQNNGV, per germline. The CDR3 is 16 amino acids. With 5 bases removed from V and 0 bases from J, the gap between germline ends came to 15 bases. CDR3: CASSPPLGRSTDTQYF. DNA for the CDR3: TGTGCCAGCAGCCCTCCCCTAGGGAGAAGCACAGATACGCAGTATTTT.

The gene calls are TRBV9 and TRBJ1-5; 11 bases align to TRBD1. Germline V gene sequence: CDR1 SGDLS, CDR2 YYNGEE. J gave up 1 base and V 3 bases, and 3 bases lay outside the gene matches. The CDR3 contains 16 residues. CDR3: CASSAGQGVSNQPQHF. The CDR3 DNA is TGTGCCAGCAGCGCGGGACAGGGGGTGAGCAATCAGCCCCAGCATTTT.

The V call is TRBV6-5, the J call TRBJ1-2, with TRBD1 as a possible D gene (6 bases). Trimming took 2 bases from V and 7 from J, leaving 11 bases between them. The CDR3 length is 13 residues. Germline-derived CDR1 and CDR2 are MNHEY and SVGAGI. CDR3 sequence (DNA): TGTGCCAGCAGTTACCAGGGGAGCGGTGGCTACACCTTC. Residues: CASSYQGSGGYTF.

V gene TRBV25-1 combines with J gene TRBJ1-1, with a weak D call TRBD1 (5 bases). Germline assignment: CDR1 MGHDK and CDR2 SYGVNS. The CDR3 loop spans 15 amino acids. Trimming stripped 5 bases from V and 0 bases from J, with 13 bases between. The CDR3 sequence: CASSKMGGLNTEAFF. The DNA of the CDR3 is TGTGCCAGCAGTAAAATGGGGGGATTGAACACTGAAGCTTTCTTT.

The CDR3 bases are TGTGCCAGCAGCTTTCCGATCCGGGGGACGGAGACCCAGTACTTC. This encodes CASSFPIRGTETQYF. This chain uses TRBV7-3 with TRBJ2-5, with a tentative D call TRBD2 (6 bases). The CDR3 has 15 residues. In germline, CDR1 is SGHTA, CDR2 FQGTGA. V lost 3 bases, J lost 5 bases, and 16 bases lay in between.

J is TRBJ1-6 and V is TRBV10-3; no definite D call. This CDR3 is built from 14 residues. The germline V gene has CDR1 ENHRY and CDR2 SYGVKD. The germline V and J ends were trimmed by 7 bases and 10 bases, with 17 bases remaining between them. The CDR3 coding sequence is TGTGCCATCACGGGTGAGGGTTCAGGATCACCCCTCCACTTT. It translates to CAITGEGSGSPLHF.

The chain is built from TRBV30 and TRBJ2-4, with 7 nucleotides matching TRBD1. The CDR3 has 16 amino acids. V trimming: 5 bases; J trimming: 0 bases; junction bases outside the gene matches: 10. Germline V gene lookup returns CDR1 GTSNPN and CDR2 SVGIG (reference sequence). This CDR3 reads CAWGKGQQLAKNIQYF. The CDR3 bases are TGTGCCTGGGGAAAGGGACAGCAGCTAGCCAAAAACATTCAGTACTTC.